This T cell receptor (beta chain) was captured in a study of beta chain features in type 1 diabetes. About this clone: Antigen specificity is unknown.

General study results and limits: Shortening of TCRB CDR3s, moderate but significant, appeared in all four CD4+ subsets of Type 1 diabetes patients. It was possible that PCR favored shorter templates, equally so in patients and controls. Across patients, naive, central memory and Treg TCRB repertoires exhibited apparently greater similarity than was observed across healthy donors.

Expressed TCRB transcripts were sequenced, since all the RNA that had been isolated was reverse transcribed. Data came from immunoSEQ multiplex PCR; TCRdb stores just in-frame clones and leaves some out. The table includes some 110,000 clones, about 15% detected once. Sorted cells reached over 95% purity in every population. The length of the CDR3 is 14 residues. Germline assignment: CDR1 LNHDA and CDR2 SQIVND (reference sequence). V was pared by 10 bases and J by 9 bases, with 10 bases of the junction left unmatched. The sequenced material came from central memory CD4+ T cells from blood. The TCR was taken from a young man with type 1 diabetes. The chain is built from TRBV19 and TRBJ1-6, with 9 bases lining up with TRBD1. As DNA, the CDR3 is TGTGCCACCAGTCAGACAGGGGGTAGTTCACCCCTCCACTTT. Its translation is CATSQTGGSSPLHF.